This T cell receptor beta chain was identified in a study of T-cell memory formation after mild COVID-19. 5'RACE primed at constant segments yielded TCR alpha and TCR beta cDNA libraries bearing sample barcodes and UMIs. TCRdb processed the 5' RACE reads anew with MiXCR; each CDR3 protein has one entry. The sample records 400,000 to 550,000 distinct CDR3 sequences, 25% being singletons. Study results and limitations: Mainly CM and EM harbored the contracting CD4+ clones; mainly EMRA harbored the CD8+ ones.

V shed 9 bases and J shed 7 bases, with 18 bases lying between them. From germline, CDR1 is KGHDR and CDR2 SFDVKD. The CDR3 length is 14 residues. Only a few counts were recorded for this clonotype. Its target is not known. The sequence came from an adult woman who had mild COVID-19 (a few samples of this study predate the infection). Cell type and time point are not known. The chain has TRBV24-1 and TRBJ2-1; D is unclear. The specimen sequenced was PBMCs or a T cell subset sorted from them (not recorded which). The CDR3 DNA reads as TGTGCCACCGAAGACGGCGGTCGGTGGAATGAGCAGTTCTTC. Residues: CATEDGGRWNEQFF.